This TCR beta chain was recorded in a study of T-cell memory formation after mild COVID-19. Study information: Largely, TCR clusters stayed within a single donor. Overall study results and limits: Day 15 to 85 contractors were CD4/CD8 balanced; later expanders leaned CD4+. Cross-reactive memory appears to have joined, as suggested by some responding clones showing up in pre-infection memory. Contracting CD8+ clones were enriched in EMRA, CD4+ mainly in CM and EM.

TCRdb ran MiXCR on the 5' RACE reads and lists one entry per CDR3 protein. This sample has about 560,000 distinct CDR3 sequences, with about 22% found just once. With regard to this clonotype: Its target is not known.

The clonotype originates from an adult woman who had mild COVID-19 (a few samples of this study predate the infection). Cell type and time point are not known. Material: PBMCs or a T cell subset sorted from them (not recorded which).

The CDR3, as DNA: TGCAGTGCTATCCCTAATCCGACCTCCTACGAGCAGTACTTC. Its protein product is CSAIPNPTSYEQYF. The chain joins TRBV20-1 to TRBJ2-7, with unresolved D. The CDR3 spans 14 residues. Germline CDR1 and CDR2: DFQATT and SNEGSKA (reference sequence). V shed 4 bases and J shed 0 bases, with 13 bases lying between them.